This is a list of T cell receptor beta chains from one sample in a study of radiotherapy plus CTLA-4 blockade in lung cancer. Clones were sequenced by immunoSEQ multiplex PCR, and TCRdb holds only the in-frame ones, with some missing. This table holds about 60,000 clones, 75% to 85% found once. The specimen comprised peripheral blood, sampled from a patient treated with radiotherapy plus ipilimumab. These receptors came from a human donor with non-small cell lung cancer who had a partial response to radiotherapy plus ipilimumab. CDR3s include the opening cysteine and the closing phenylalanine or tryptophan. A D gene is named only where the DNA matches it firmly. Size values are once, few and many counts, or a class for expanded clones, and some rows have none.

D: .; size: once; V: TRBV18; J: TRBJ1-1; CDR3: CASSKDTSFNTEAFF; DNA: TGTGCCAGCTCGAAGGACACATCTTTCAACACTGAAGCTTTCTTT
D: .; size: .; V: TRBV5-1; J: TRBJ1-3; CDR3: CASSRGGNTIYF; DNA: TGCGCCAGCAGCCGCGGTGGAAACACCATATATTTT
D: .; size: .; V: TRBV23-1; J: TRBJ2-7; CDR3: CASRLTGYEQYF; DNA: TGCGCCAGCAGACTCACAGGCTACGAGCAGTACTTC
D: TRBD2; size: .; V: TRBV11-2; J: TRBJ2-3; CDR3: CASSLGTSGGASTDTQYF; DNA: TGTGCCAGCAGCTTAGGGACTAGCGGGGGGGCTAGCACAGATACGCAGTATTTT
D: .; size: .; V: TRBV5-1; J: TRBJ1-2; CDR3: CASSLQTNYGYTF; DNA: TGCGCCAGCAGCTTGCAGACTAACTATGGCTACACCTTC
D: .; size: .; V: TRBV28; J: TRBJ2-5; CDR3: CASNPPRVTQETQYF; DNA: TGTGCCAGCAACCCCCCGCGAGTCACCCAAGAGACCCAGTACTTC
D: TRBD2; size: few; V: TRBV29-1; J: TRBJ2-7; CDR3: CSVLKAGRTSSYEQYF; DNA: TGCAGCGTCCTAAAGGCGGGACGGACTAGCTCCTACGAGCAGTACTTC
D: .; size: .; V: TRBV29-1; J: TRBJ1-1; CDR3: CSVAAGNTEAFF; DNA: TGCAGCGTTGCCGCGGGGAACACTGAAGCTTTCTTT
D: .; size: .; V: TRBV11-1; J: TRBJ2-2; CDR3: CASSPEGKTGELFF; DNA: TGTGCCAGCAGCCCGGAGGGGAAGACCGGGGAGCTGTTTTTT
D: TRBD1; size: .; V: TRBV5-6; J: TRBJ1-5; CDR3: CASSPGTGANQPQHF; DNA: TGTGCCAGCAGCCCCGGGACAGGGGCAAATCAGCCCCAGCATTTT
D: TRBD2; size: .; V: TRBV27; J: TRBJ2-7; CDR3: CASRASGGYEQYF; DNA: TGTGCCAGCAGGGCTAGCGGAGGCTACGAGCAGTACTTC
D: .; size: .; V: TRBV27; J: TRBJ1-1; CDR3: CASSARGDEAFF; DNA: TGTGCCAGCAGTGCCAGGGGAGATGAAGCTTTCTTT
D: TRBD1; size: .; V: TRBV28; J: TRBJ2-5; CDR3: CASRTGGTLLRETQYF; DNA: TGTGCCAGCAGAACAGGGGGGACCCTACTACGGGAGACCCAGTACTTC
D: .; size: .; V: TRBV5-1; J: TRBJ1-1; CDR3: CASSLFSLNTEAFF; DNA: TGCGCCAGCAGCTTGTTCTCCCTTAACACTGAAGCTTTCTTT
D: TRBD1; size: .; V: TRBV5-1; J: TRBJ2-7; CDR3: CASRLQGTYEQYF; DNA: TGCGCCAGCAGGTTACAGGGGACCTACGAGCAGTACTTC
D: .; size: .; V: TRBV9; J: TRBJ1-1; CDR3: CASSVDAGISEAFF; DNA: TGTGCCAGCAGCGTAGATGCAGGGATAAGTGAAGCTTTCTTT
D: .; size: .; V: TRBV18; J: TRBJ1-1; CDR3: CASSPSFKNTEAFF; DNA: TGTGCCAGCTCACCATCGTTTAAGAACACTGAAGCTTTCTTT
D: .; size: .; V: TRBV20-1; J: TRBJ2-5; CDR3: CSAGPETQYF; DNA: TGCAGTGCCGGTCCGGAGACCCAGTACTTC
D: .; size: .; V: TRBV10-3; J: TRBJ1-2; CDR3: CAISESGGYTF; DNA: TGTGCCATCAGTGAGTCTGGCGGCTACACCTTC
D: TRBD2; size: once; V: TRBV6-5; J: TRBJ2-5; CDR3: CASSATSRETQYF; DNA: TGTGCCAGCAGTGCGACTAGCCGAGAGACCCAGTACTTC
D: .; size: .; V: TRBV5-1; J: TRBJ2-3; CDR3: CASSLFSGWENTDTQYF; DNA: TGCGCCAGCAGCTTGTTTTCCGGGTGGGAGAACACAGATACGCAGTATTTT
D: .; size: few; V: TRBV21-1; J: TRBJ2-3; CDR3: CASSKARGASVRGHTDTQYF; DNA: TGTGCCAGCAGCAAAGCGCGTGGGGCCTCAGTCCGGGGACACACAGATACGCAGTATTTT
D: .; size: .; V: TRBV11-2; J: TRBJ1-6; CDR3: CASSLDMAGDNSPLHF; DNA: TGTGCCAGCAGCTTAGATATGGCAGGCGATAATTCACCCCTCCACTTT
D: .; size: .; V: TRBV11-2; J: TRBJ1-1; CDR3: CASSLVGREAFF; DNA: TGTGCCAGCAGCTTAGTGGGGCGTGAAGCTTTCTTT